What follows describes a single T cell receptor (beta chain). Its antigen is still unknown. The data originate from a study of T cell responses to AZD1222 COVID-19 vaccine. Findings of the study overall: There were mostly white British donors and more females than males, and clonal diversity was possibly underestimated. Sampled repertoires all dated from after the peak T cell response.

Some clones are missing from TCRdb's copy, which holds only in-frame ones; the method was immunoSEQ multiplex PCR. Among 150,000 to 200,000 clones, 70% to 90% were seen once, and the ten largest hold around 10%. The sequencing used peripheral blood, collected 28 days after the second AZD1222 dose. This clonotype originated in an adult who received the AZD1222 COVID-19 vaccine.

CDR3 DNA: TGTGCCACCAGCAGGACCAAAAGCGGAAACACCATATATTTT. Amino acid sequence: CATSRTKSGNTIYF. The chain joins TRBV15 to TRBJ1-3; D call uncertain. The V and J ends lost 3 bases and 4 bases respectively, with 10 bases between them. There are 14 residues in the CDR3. Germline CDR1 LNHNV, CDR2 YYDKDF (reference sequence).